One and the same sample provided the 31 T cell receptor beta chains below, sequenced in a study of blood T cell repertoires in COVID-19. Generated by immunoSEQ multiplex PCR, the TCRdb table keeps only in-frame clones and is missing some. The table has over 120,000 clones, 75% to 90% seen once; the top ten hold 44%. What was sequenced was peripheral blood. The receptors originated from a human donor in a cohort sampled during active COVID-19.

The chain combines TRBV11-2 with TRBJ2-3, with D maybe TRBD1 (6 bases). V lost 5 bases, J lost 6 bases, and 9 bases lay in between. CDR1 and CDR2 (germline): SGHAT, FQNNGV. The CDR3 extends over 12 amino acids. The CDR3 nucleotides are TGTGCCAGCAGCCAGGGGTCGGATACGCAGTATTTT. Protein sequence: CASSQGSDTQYF.

V is TRBV3-1 (or the pseudogene TRBV3-2) and J is TRBJ2-3, with TRBD2 matching 9 bases. Losses at the gene ends were 6 bases for V and 0 bases for J; bases not matched to a gene: 19. The CDR3 has 20 amino acids. Germline V lookup: CDR1 LGHDT, CDR2 YNNKEL (reference sequence). The DNA for the CDR3 is TGTGCCAGCAGACCATCCTATGGTAGCGCGGGGGGGCTGAGCACAGATACGCAGTATTTT. As protein: CASRPSYGSAGGLSTDTQYF.

This chain uses TRBV2 with TRBJ1-4, with 8 nucleotides matching TRBD1. The CDR3 spans 16 residues. Trimming took 5 bases from V and 8 from J; bases not matched to a gene: 13. Germline CDR1 reads SNHLY; CDR2 reads FYNNEI. CDR3 loop: CASSSDRTGHEEKLFF. CDR3 DNA: TGTGCCAGCAGTTCGGACAGGACAGGGCATGAAGAAAAACTGTTTTTT.

This clone appeared once. V is TRBV5-4 and J is TRBJ2-1; TRBD2 aligns across 12 bases. CDR1 SGHNT and CDR2 YYREEE come from the germline V gene (reference sequence). There are 18 residues in the CDR3. J lost 3 bases, V lost 0 bases, and 7 bases had no gene match. The CDR3 region is CASSLGLAGAHLYNEQFF. The DNA of the CDR3 is TGTGCCAGCAGCTTGGGACTAGCGGGGGCCCACCTCTACAATGAGCAGTTCTTC.

The gene calls are TRBV3-1 (or the pseudogene TRBV3-2) and TRBJ2-3, with 7 positions matching TRBD2. The ends lost 4 bases at V and 7 bases at J; junction bases unmatched: 8. Per the germline V gene, CDR1 is LGHDT and CDR2 is YNNKEL (reference sequence). This CDR3 region has 14 residues. The CDR3 spells CASSPPSTSHTQYF. DNA for the CDR3: TGTGCCAGCAGCCCGCCATCGACTAGCCATACGCAGTATTTT.

The chain recombines TRBV5-1 with TRBJ1-4, with TRBD1 as a possible D gene (5 bases). Germline V gives CDR1 SGHRS, CDR2 YFSETQ. V dropped 3 bases and J dropped 1 base, with 7 bases sitting between them. The CDR3 covers 14 residues. CDR3 sequence: CASSSQGTNEKLFF. The DNA for the CDR3 is TGCGCCAGCAGCTCCCAGGGAACTAATGAAAAACTGTTTTTT.

This clone was found once. V gene TRBV4-3 combines with J gene TRBJ1-2; no definite D call. Trimming cost V 0 bases and J 7 bases, with 12 bases left between them. Looked up from germline, CDR1 is LGHNA and CDR2 is YSLEER. The length of the CDR3 is 14 residues. The CDR3 sequence is CASSQDYRVRGYTF. The CDR3 nucleotides read TGCGCCAGCAGCCAAGATTACCGGGTGCGTGGCTACACCTTC.

The chain combines TRBV5-4 with TRBJ2-2, with a weak D call TRBD2 (5 bases). Trimming removed 4 bases from V and 2 bases from J, with 21 bases in between. The CDR3 is 18 residues long. Germline CDR1 reads SGHNT; CDR2 reads YYREEE (reference sequence). Written as DNA, the CDR3 is TGTGCCAGCAGCGTCTTAGGACTGAGTAGCTCCAACACCGGGGAGCTGTTTTTT. This gives the protein CASSVLGLSSSNTGELFF. The entire variable domain, with the rest obtained from reference TRBV5-4 and TRBJ2-2, is as follows: ETGVTQSPTHLIKTRGQQVTLRCSSQSGHNTVSWYQQALGQGPQFIFQYYREEENGRGNFPPRFSGLQFPNYSSELNVNALELDDSALYLCASSVLGLSSSNTGELFFGEGSRLTVL.

The chain recombines TRBV11-2 with TRBJ2-1, with 12 bases lining up with TRBD2. The CDR3 has 14 amino acids. Per the germline V gene, CDR1 is SGHAT and CDR2 is FQNNGV. V was clipped by 3 bases and J by 16 bases; unmatched bases: 10. The CDR3 region is CASSFPGLAGSPFF. The CDR3 region has the DNA TGTGCCAGCAGCTTCCCTGGACTAGCGGGATCCCCATTCTTC. The full variable domain, rest sourced from reference TRBV11-2 and TRBJ2-1, is EAGVAQSPRYKIIEKRQSVAFWCNPISGHATLYWYQQILGQGPKLLIQFQNNGVVDDSQLPKDRFSAERLKGVDSTLKIQPAKLEDSAVYLCASSFPGLAGSPFFGPGTRLTVL.

The CDR3 coding sequence is TGTGCCAGCAGCCCCGGACTAGCGGTGACAGATACGCAGTATTTT. Translating gives CASSPGLAVTDTQYF. This chain joins TRBV7-3 and TRBJ2-3; 10 positions match TRBD2. Germline V gives CDR1 SGHTA, CDR2 FQGTGA. Trimming removed 5 bases from V and 3 bases from J; junction bases left unmatched: 5. This CDR3 spans 15 amino acids.

The V gene is TRBV29-1, the J gene TRBJ2-4; the D gene is possibly TRBD1 (6 bases). The CDR3 extends over 11 amino acids. Per the germline V gene, CDR1 is SQVTM and CDR2 is ANQGSEA. V lost 7 bases and J lost 9, with 13 bases in between. The CDR3 sequence: CSADRLGIQYF. The CDR3 DNA reads TGCAGCGCTGACAGGTTAGGCATTCAGTACTTC.

This clone was detected only a few times. The chain is built from TRBV2 and TRBJ1-1, with D possibly matching TRBD1 (5 bases). The CDR3 spans 14 residues. Germline V lookup: CDR1 SNHLY, CDR2 FYNNEI. V was shortened by 11 bases and J by 0 bases, with 16 bases between the two germline ends. CDR3 nucleotide sequence: TGTGCCTGCTACGGGGGGGAGATGAACACTGAAGCTTTCTTT. Amino acid sequence: CACYGGEMNTEAFF. Supplemented by reference TRBV2 and TRBJ1-1, the full variable domain reads EPEVTQTPSHQVTQMGQEVILRCVPISNHLYFYWYRQILGQKVEFLVSFYNNEISEKSEIFDDQFSVERPDGSNFTLKIRSTKLEDSAMYFCACYGGEMNTEAFFGQGTRLTVV.

The V call is TRBV18, the J call TRBJ1-1, with 9 bases that match TRBD1. The V gene end was trimmed by 6 bases and the J gene end by 6 bases; junction bases not matched to a gene: 8. From germline, CDR1 is KGHSH and CDR2 LQKENI. CDR3 size: 14 residues. DNA for the CDR3: TGTGCCAGCTCCGGGACAGGGCGTTTTCCTGAAGCTTTCTTT. Amino acid sequence: CASSGTGRFPEAFF. Based on the CDR3 plus reference TRBV18 and TRBJ1-1, the full variable domain is NAGVMQNPRHLVRRRGQEARLRCSPMKGHSHVYWYRQLPEEGLKFMVYLQKENIIDESGMPKERFSAEFPKEGPSILRIQQVVRGDSAAYFCASSGTGRFPEAFFGQGTRLTVV.

V usage is TRBV18 and J usage is TRBJ1-2; D is unclear. This CDR3 has 14 residues. The germline gives CDR1 KGHSH, CDR2 LQKENI. The germline V and J ends were trimmed by 10 bases and 3 bases, with 18 bases remaining between them. The CDR3: CATTETAEYYGYTF. In DNA, the CDR3 is TGTGCCACCACCGAGACTGCGGAGTACTATGGCTACACCTTC.

V is TRBV28 and J is TRBJ1-4; perhaps TRBD1 as D (5 bases). The CDR3 spans 12 residues. Germline assignment: CDR1 MDHEN and CDR2 SYDVKM. Trimming removed 4 bases at V and 8 bases at J, with 8 bases between. The chain's CDR3 is CASSSGLEKLFF. The CDR3 DNA is TGTGCCAGCAGTTCAGGGTTGGAAAAACTGTTTTTT.

The chain recombines TRBV29-1 with TRBJ1-2, with TRBD1 matching 8 bases. V lost 3 bases, J lost 3 bases, and 6 bases stayed unmatched. Germline V gene data show CDR1 as SQVTM and CDR2 as ANQGSEA. CDR3 size: 14 residues. The CDR3 reads CSVDRAQGDYGYTF. CDR3 nucleotide sequence: TGCAGCGTTGATAGGGCACAGGGGGACTATGGCTACACCTTC. Together with reference TRBV29-1 and TRBJ1-2, the CDR3 gives the full variable domain: SAVISQKPSRDICQRGTSLTIQCQVDSQVTMMFWYRQQPGQSLTLIATANQGSEATYESGFVIDKFPISRPNLTFSTLTVSNMSPEDSSIYLCSVDRAQGDYGYTFGSGTRLTVV.

The table lists this clone with a count of one. This chain joins TRBV11-3 and TRBJ1-2; 7 bases agree with TRBD1. J gave up 8 bases and V 6 bases, and 6 bases lay outside the gene matches. This CDR3 has 12 residues. CDR1 SGHNT and CDR2 YENEEA come from the germline V gene. CDR3 sequence (DNA): TGTGCCAGCAGTCGACAGGGAGGCGGCTACACCTTC. It is translated as CASSRQGGGYTF.

The CDR3 sequence: CASSLDRVEKLFF. The DNA of the CDR3 is TGTGCCAGCAGCCTCGACAGGGTCGAAAAACTGTTTTTT. This chain uses TRBV7-2 with TRBJ1-4; 7 bases line up with TRBD1. The CDR3 has 13 amino acids. With 5 bases clipped from V and 8 bases from J, the junction kept 5 bases outside the gene matches. Per germline, CDR1 SGHTA and CDR2 FQGNSA.

This clone occurred once. This chain joins TRBV19 and TRBJ2-7; D is perhaps TRBD1 (6 bases). The CDR3 extends over 15 amino acids. The germline V gene encodes CDR1 LNHDA and CDR2 SQIVND (reference sequence). V was clipped by 6 bases and J by 0 bases, with 15 bases between them. The CDR3 bases are TGTGCCAGTAGGCCAGACAGGCCAAGCTCCTACGAGCAGTACGTC. Protein sequence: CASRPDRPSSYEQYV.

This clone has more than one count but fewer than ten. The chain uses TRBV28 and TRBJ2-2; D gene uncertain. CDR1 and CDR2 from the germline V gene are MDHEN and SYDVKM. The CDR3 contains 11 residues. The V end was cut by 6 bases, the J end by 7 bases, with 6 bases between. This CDR3 reads CASRLGGELFF. The CDR3 coding sequence is TGTGCCAGCAGACTTGGCGGGGAGCTGTTTTTT.

V and J are TRBV5-6 and TRBJ1-1; D perhaps matches TRBD1 (6 bases). The germline V and J ends were trimmed by 3 bases and 4 bases, with 13 bases remaining between them. Germline lookup yields CDR1 SGHDT and CDR2 YYEEEE. The CDR3 contains 14 residues. The CDR3 sequence is CASSSAGESTEAFF. CDR3 nucleotides: TGTGCCAGCAGCTCGGCAGGGGAAAGCACTGAAGCTTTCTTT.

V and J are TRBV11-2 and TRBJ1-1, with D maybe TRBD1 (5 bases). Looked up from germline, CDR1 is SGHAT and CDR2 is FQNNGV. The CDR3 loop spans 14 amino acids. Trimming took off 6 bases at V and 4 bases at J, with 15 bases between the two ends. DNA of the CDR3: TGTGCCAGCAGTTCCCCCAGGGAAGGCACTGAAGCTTTCTTT. This sequence encodes CASSSPREGTEAFF.

This chain connects TRBV6-4 to TRBJ2-7; TRBD2 might be the D (6 bases). Trimming removed 3 bases at V and 5 bases at J, with 14 bases between. CDR1 and CDR2 from the germline V gene are MRHNA and SNTAGT. CDR3 length equals 14 residues. In DNA, the CDR3 is TGTGCCAGCAGTGATTCGAAGGCGGGGAACGAGCAGTACTTC. It encodes CASSDSKAGNEQYF.

The chain recombines TRBV18 with TRBJ2-7, with D tentatively TRBD1 (6 bases). CDR1 KGHSH and CDR2 LQKENI come from the germline V gene. Trimming stripped 3 bases from V and 2 bases from J, with 8 bases between. This CDR3 has 13 amino acids. CDR3 bases: TGTGCCAGCTCACCTGGACAGCCCTACGAGCAGTACGTC. As protein: CASSPGQPYEQYV.

The chain uses TRBV19 and TRBJ1-5; D not resolved. The V and J ends lost 6 bases and 1 base respectively, with 10 bases between them. The V gene's germline CDR1 is LNHDA and CDR2 SQIVND (reference sequence). CDR3 length: 14 amino acids. The CDR3 DNA follows: TGTGCCAGTAGCTTACGAGGGAGCAATCAGCCCCAGCATTTT. This sequence encodes CASSLRGSNQPQHF.

This clone was seen only once. The J gene is TRBJ2-1, the V gene TRBV6-2 or TRBV6-3; the match to TRBD2 covers 9 bases. Germline V CDR1 and CDR2: MNHEY, SVGEGT. The junction had 5 bases not matched to a gene; V was cut back by 2 bases and J by 6 bases. The CDR3 loop spans 15 amino acids. The CDR3 bases are TGTGCCAGCAGTTACGCTGGCGGGAGGGCCAATGAGCAGTTCTTC. It yields the protein CASSYAGGRANEQFF.

The chain is built from TRBV12-5 and TRBJ2-2, with D tentatively TRBD2 (5 bases). The CDR3 is 18 residues long. The germline V gene has CDR1 LGHNT and CDR2 FRNRAP. The germline V and J ends were trimmed by 0 bases and 5 bases, with 19 bases remaining between them. As DNA, the CDR3 is TGTGCTAGTGGTTTGGTATACGGCAGAGGGTCTGAAACCGGGGAGCTGTTTTTT. Translated: CASGLVYGRGSETGELFF. The complete variable domain, with remaining parts taken from reference TRBV12-5 and TRBJ2-2, reads DARVTQTPRHKVTEMGQEVTMRCQPILGHNTVFWYRQTMMQGLELLAYFRNRAPLDDSGMPKDRFSAEMPDATLATLKIQPSEPRDSAVYFCASGLVYGRGSETGELFFGEGSRLTVL.

The chain carries TRBV5-1 and TRBJ2-5; TRBD2 agrees at 9 bases. V lost 5 bases and J lost 2; bases outside the gene matches: 10. The CDR3 runs 16 residues. Per germline, CDR1 SGHRS and CDR2 YFSETQ. CDR3 region: CASSPGPSGKQETQYF. The CDR3 DNA is TGCGCCAGCAGTCCTGGTCCTAGCGGGAAACAAGAGACCCAGTACTTC.

Details on this clone: Other DNA variants within this sample encode the same CDR3. V usage is TRBV7-2 and J usage is TRBJ1-3; 9 bases match TRBD1. There are 15 residues in the CDR3. Germline assignment: CDR1 SGHTA and CDR2 FQGNSA. After removal of 4 bases from V and 0 bases from J, the junction contained 1 base not matched to a gene. In DNA form, the CDR3 reads TGTGCCAGCAGCTCGGACAGGGGCTCTGGAAACACCATATATTTT. This sequence encodes CASSSDRGSGNTIYF.

The chain couples TRBV5-1 to TRBJ1-1; D ambiguous. The V end lost 2 bases, the J end lost 5 bases, and 19 bases lay between the germline ends. CDR3 size: 16 residues. CDR1 is SGHRS and CDR2 is YFSETQ in the germline V gene. CDR3 DNA sequence: TGCGCCAGCAGCTTAAGTTTAGGCGGGCCGGGTACTGAAGCTTTCTTT. Residues: CASSLSLGGPGTEAFF.

The rearrangement links TRBV19 to TRBJ2-3; tentatively, D is TRBD2 (6 bases). CDR1 is LNHDA and CDR2 is SQIVND in the germline V gene (reference sequence). V lost 5 bases and J 0 bases, leaving 9 bases between the germline ends. CDR3 size: 14 residues. The DNA of the CDR3 is TGTGCCAGTAGTTACGGGACTAGCACAGATACGCAGTATTTT. Residues: CASSYGTSTDTQYF.